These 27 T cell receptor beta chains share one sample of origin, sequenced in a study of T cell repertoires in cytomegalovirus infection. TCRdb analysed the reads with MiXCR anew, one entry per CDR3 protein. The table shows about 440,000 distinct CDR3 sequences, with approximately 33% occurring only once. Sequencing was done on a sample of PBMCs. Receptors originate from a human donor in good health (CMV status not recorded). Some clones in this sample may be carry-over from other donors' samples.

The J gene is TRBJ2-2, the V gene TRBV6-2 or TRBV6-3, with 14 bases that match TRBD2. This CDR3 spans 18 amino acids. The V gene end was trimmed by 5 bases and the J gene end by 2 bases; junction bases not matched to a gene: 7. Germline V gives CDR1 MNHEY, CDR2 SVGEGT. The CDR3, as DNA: TGTGCCAGCAGTGAACGGGGACTAGCGGGGGCCAACACCGGGGAGCTGTTTTTT. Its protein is CASSERGLAGANTGELFF.

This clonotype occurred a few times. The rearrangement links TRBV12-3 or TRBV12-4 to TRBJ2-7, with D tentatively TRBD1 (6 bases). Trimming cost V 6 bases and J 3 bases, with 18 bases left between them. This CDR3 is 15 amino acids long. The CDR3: CASSPTQGSGYEQYF. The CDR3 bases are TGTGCCAGCAGCCCCACACAGGGATCAGGCTACGAGCAGTACTTC.

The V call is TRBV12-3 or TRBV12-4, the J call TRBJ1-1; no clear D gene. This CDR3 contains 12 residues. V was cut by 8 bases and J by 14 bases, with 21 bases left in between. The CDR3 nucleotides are TGTGCCAGCTGCGCCTGGGGAACTGAATCGTTCTTT. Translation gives CASCAWGTESFF.

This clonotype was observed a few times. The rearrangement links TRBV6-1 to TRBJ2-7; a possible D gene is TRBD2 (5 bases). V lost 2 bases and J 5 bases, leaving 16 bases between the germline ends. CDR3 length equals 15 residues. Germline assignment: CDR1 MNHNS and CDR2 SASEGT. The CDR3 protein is CASSESRGGVDEQYF. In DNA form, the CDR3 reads TGTGCCAGCAGTGAAAGCCGAGGAGGTGTGGACGAGCAGTACTTC.

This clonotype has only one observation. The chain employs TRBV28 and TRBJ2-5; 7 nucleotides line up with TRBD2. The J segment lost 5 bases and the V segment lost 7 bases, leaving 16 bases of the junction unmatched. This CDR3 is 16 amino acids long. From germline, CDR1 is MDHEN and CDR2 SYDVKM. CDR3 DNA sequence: TGTGCCAGCACCACTTGGGGGGGTCCTGTTGATGAGACCCAGTACTTC. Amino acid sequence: CASTTWGGPVDETQYF.

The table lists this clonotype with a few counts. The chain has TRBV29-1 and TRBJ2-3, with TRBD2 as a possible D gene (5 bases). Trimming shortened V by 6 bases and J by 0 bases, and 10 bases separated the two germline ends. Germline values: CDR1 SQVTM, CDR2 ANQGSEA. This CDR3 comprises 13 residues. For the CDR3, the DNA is TGCAGCGTCAAAGGGAGAAGCACAGATACGCAGTATTTT. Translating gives CSVKGRSTDTQYF.

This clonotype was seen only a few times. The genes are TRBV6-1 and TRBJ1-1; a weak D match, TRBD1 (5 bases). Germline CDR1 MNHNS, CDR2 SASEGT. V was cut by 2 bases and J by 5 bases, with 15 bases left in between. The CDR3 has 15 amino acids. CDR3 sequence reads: CASSEISGGGTEAFF. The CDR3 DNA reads TGTGCCAGCAGTGAAATATCGGGGGGGGGAACTGAAGCTTTCTTT.

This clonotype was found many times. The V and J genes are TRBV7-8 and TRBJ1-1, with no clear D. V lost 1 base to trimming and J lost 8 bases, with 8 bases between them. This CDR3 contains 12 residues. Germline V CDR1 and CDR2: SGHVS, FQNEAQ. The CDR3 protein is CASSLGQLEAFF. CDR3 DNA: TGTGCCAGCAGCTTAGGGCAGCTGGAAGCTTTCTTT.

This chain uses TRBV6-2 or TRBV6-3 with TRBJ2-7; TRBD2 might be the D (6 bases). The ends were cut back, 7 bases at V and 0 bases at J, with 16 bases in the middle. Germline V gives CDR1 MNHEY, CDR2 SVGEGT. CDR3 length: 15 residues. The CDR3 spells CASKISAGSSYEQYF. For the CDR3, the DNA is TGTGCCAGCAAAATTTCCGCGGGGAGCTCCTACGAGCAGTACTTC.

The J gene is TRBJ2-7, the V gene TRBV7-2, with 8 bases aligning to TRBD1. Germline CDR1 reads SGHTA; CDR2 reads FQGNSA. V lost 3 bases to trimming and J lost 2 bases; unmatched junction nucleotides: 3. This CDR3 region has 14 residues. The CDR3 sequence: CASSFQDRAYEQYF. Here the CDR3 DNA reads TGTGCCAGCAGCTTCCAGGACAGGGCCTACGAGCAGTACTTC.

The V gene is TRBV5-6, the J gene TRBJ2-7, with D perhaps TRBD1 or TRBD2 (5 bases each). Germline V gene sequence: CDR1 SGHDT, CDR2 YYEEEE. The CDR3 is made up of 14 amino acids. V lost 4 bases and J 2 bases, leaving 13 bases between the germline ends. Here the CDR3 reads CASSRMGEPYEQYF. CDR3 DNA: TGTGCCAGCAGCCGGATGGGGGAACCCTACGAGCAGTACTTC.

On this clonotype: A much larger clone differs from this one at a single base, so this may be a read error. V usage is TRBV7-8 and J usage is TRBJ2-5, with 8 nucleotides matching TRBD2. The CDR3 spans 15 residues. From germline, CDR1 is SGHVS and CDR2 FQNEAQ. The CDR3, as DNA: TGTGCCAGCAGCTTAGCCCAGCGGGGGAGAGAGACCCCGTACTTC. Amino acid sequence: CASSLAQRGRETPYF.

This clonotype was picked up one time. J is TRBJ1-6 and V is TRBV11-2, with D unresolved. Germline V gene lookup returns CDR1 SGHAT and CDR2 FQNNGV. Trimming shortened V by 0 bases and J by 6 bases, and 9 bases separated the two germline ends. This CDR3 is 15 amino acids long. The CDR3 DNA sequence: TGTGCCAGCAGCTTAGATTGGGGTAGTAATTCACCCCTCCACTTT. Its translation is CASSLDWGSNSPLHF.

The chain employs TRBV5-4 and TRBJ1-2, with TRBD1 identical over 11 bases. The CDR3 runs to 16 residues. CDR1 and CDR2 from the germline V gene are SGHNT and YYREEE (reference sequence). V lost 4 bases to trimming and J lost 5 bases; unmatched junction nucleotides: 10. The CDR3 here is CASSPPRTGGMYGYTF. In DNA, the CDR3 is TGTGCCAGCAGCCCCCCTCGGACAGGGGGCATGTATGGCTACACCTTC. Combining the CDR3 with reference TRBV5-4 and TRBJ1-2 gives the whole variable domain ETGVTQSPTHLIKTRGQQVTLRCSSQSGHNTVSWYQQALGQGPQFIFQYYREEENGRGNFPPRFSGLQFPNYSSELNVNALELDDSALYLCASSPPRTGGMYGYTFGSGTRLTVV.

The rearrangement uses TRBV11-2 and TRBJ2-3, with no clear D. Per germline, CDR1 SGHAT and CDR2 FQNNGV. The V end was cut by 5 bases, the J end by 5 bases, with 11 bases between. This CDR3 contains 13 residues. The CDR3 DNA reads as TGTGCCAGCAGCCGTCCGTTTCTAGATACGCAGTATTTT. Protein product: CASSRPFLDTQYF.

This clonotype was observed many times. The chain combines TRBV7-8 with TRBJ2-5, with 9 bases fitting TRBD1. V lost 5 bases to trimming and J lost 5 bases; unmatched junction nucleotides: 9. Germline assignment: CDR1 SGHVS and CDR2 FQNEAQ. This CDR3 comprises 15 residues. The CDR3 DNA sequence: TGTGCCAGCAGCCCGACAGGGGGTATAGGTGAGACCCAGTACTTC. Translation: CASSPTGGIGETQYF.

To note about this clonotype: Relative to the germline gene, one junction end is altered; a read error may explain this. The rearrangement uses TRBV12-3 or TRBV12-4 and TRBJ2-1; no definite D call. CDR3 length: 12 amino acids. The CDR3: CACSLASIGQFF. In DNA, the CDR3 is TGTGCCTGCAGTTTGGCCTCAATTGGGCAGTTCTTC.

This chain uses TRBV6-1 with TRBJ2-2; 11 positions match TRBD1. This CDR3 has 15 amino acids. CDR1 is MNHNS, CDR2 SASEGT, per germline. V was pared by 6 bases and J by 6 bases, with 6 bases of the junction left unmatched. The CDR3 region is CASRAGTGGSGELFF. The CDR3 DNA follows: TGTGCCAGCAGGGCCGGGACAGGGGGTTCCGGGGAGCTGTTTTTT.

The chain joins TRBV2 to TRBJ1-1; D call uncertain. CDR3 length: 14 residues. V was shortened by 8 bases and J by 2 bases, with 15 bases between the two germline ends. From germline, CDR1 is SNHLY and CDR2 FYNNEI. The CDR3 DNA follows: TGTGCCAGCTCACCGGGTCGCATCAACACTGAAGCTTTCTTT. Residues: CASSPGRINTEAFF.

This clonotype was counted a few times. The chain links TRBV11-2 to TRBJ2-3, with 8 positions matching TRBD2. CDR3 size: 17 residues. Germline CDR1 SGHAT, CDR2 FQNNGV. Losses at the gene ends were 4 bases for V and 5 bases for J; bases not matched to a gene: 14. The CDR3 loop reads CASSSLVSGGFKDTQYF. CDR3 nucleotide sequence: TGTGCCAGCAGCTCACTAGTCAGCGGGGGTTTCAAAGATACGCAGTATTTT.

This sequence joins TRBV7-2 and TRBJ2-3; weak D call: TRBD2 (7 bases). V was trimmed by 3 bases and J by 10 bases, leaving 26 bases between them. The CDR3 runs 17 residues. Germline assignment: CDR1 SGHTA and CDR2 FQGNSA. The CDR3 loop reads CASSFSRASGPSGAQYF. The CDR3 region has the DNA TGTGCCAGCAGCTTCTCGCGGGCTAGCGGCCCCTCAGGGGCGCAGTATTTT.

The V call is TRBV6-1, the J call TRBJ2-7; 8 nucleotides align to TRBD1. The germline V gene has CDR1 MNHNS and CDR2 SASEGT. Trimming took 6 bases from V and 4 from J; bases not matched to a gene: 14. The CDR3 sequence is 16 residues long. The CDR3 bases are TGTGCCAGCAGCCCCTCTCTGGCAGGGGGCGAATACGAGCAGTACTTC. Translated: CASSPSLAGGEYEQYF.

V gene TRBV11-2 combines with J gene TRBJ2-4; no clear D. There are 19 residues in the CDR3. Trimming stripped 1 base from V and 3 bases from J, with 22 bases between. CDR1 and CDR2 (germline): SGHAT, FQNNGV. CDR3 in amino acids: CASSLGYWQESGIKNIQYF. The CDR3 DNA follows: TGTGCCAGCAGCTTAGGTTATTGGCAGGAGAGTGGAATCAAAAACATTCAGTACTTC.

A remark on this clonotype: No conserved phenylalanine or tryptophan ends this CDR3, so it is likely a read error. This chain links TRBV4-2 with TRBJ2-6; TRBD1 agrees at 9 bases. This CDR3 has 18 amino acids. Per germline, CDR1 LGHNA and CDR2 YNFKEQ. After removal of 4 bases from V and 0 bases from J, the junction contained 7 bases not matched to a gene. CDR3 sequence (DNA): TGTGCCAGCAGCCCGCAGACAGGGGGATTCTCTGGGGCCAACGTCCTGACTTTA. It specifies CASSPQTGGFSGANVLTL.

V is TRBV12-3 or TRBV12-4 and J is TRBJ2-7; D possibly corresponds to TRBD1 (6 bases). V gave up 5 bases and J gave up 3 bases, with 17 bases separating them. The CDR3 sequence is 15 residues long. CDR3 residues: CASSPTGSRGYEQYF. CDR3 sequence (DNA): TGTGCCAGCAGTCCCACAGGGAGTAGGGGCTACGAGCAGTACTTC.

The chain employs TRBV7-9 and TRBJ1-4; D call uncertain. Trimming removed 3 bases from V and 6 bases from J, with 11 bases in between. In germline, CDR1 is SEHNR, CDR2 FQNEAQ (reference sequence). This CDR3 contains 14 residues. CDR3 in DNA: TGTGCCAGCAGCTTGGGCCCCAGAGATGAAAAACTGTTTTTT. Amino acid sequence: CASSLGPRDEKLFF.

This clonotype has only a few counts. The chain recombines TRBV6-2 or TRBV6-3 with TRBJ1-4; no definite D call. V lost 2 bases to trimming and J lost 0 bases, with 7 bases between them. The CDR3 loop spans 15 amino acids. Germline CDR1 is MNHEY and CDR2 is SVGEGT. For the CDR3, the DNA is TGTGCCAGCAGTTACGGCCGAGCAACTAATGAAAAACTGTTTTTT. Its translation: CASSYGRATNEKLFF.